This paragraph reports one T cell receptor beta chain. Its antigen is unidentified. The V end lost 1 base, the J end lost 6 bases, and 7 bases lay between the germline ends. CDR3 length equals 12 residues. Germline V CDR1 and CDR2: LGHNT, FRNRAP. This entry is derived from a study of cytomegalovirus exposure and HLA in healthy donors. Findings and limits, study-wide: Across donors, presence/absence analyses took sequencing depth to be roughly uniform.

The PCR used 60 Vbeta and 13 Jbeta primers. Clones were read by immunoSEQ multiplex PCR, and TCRdb kept only the in-frame ones, dropping some. Of about 150,000 clones in the sample, approximately 70% were seen once. This clonotype originated in a woman in her fifties or sixties in good health and CMV-seropositive. The material sequenced was PBMCs. The rearrangement joins TRBV12-5 to TRBJ2-7, with TRBD1 as a possible D gene (5 bases). The CDR3 DNA reads TGTGCTAGTGGTTTGGGGACACCCGAGCAGTACTTC. Its translation is CASGLGTPEQYF. The variable domain in full, with the rest retrieved from reference TRBV12-5 and TRBJ2-7, is DARVTQTPRHKVTEMGQEVTMRCQPILGHNTVFWYRQTMMQGLELLAYFRNRAPLDDSGMPKDRFSAEMPDATLATLKIQPSEPRDSAVYFCASGLGTPEQYFGPGTRLTVT.